A single sample is the source of the 15 T cell receptor beta chains below, sequenced in a study of identifying expanded T cells in peripheral blood. The table came from immunoSEQ multiplex PCR; TCRdb's copy has only in-frame clones and leaves some out. The data hold approximately 83,000 clones, with roughly 84% observed a single time. The sample was blood. Receptor source: a person between 18 and 75 years old in good health.

The chain carries TRBV15 and TRBJ1-4; D not certain. Germline V gene lookup returns CDR1 LNHNV and CDR2 YYDKDF (reference sequence). This CDR3 contains 15 residues. Trimming took 0 bases from V and 7 from J, leaving 12 bases between them. This CDR3 reads CATSRDFISGEKLFF. CDR3 coding DNA: TGTGCCACCAGCAGAGATTTTATAAGCGGTGAAAAACTGTTTTTT.

DNA of the CDR3: TGCGCCAGCAGTGGCTTAATAGGACCCACATCTGAAGCTTTCTTT. Translation: CASSGLIGPTSEAFF. The chain recombines TRBV10-1 with TRBJ1-1, with no clear D. CDR1 and CDR2 from the germline V gene are WNHNN and SYGVQD (reference sequence). The CDR3 is made up of 15 amino acids. Trimming stripped 4 bases from V and 6 bases from J, with 18 bases between.

The chain is built from TRBV13 and TRBJ2-3; no definite D call. V gave up 0 bases and J gave up 2 bases, with 6 bases separating them. CDR3 length: 14 amino acids. Germline-derived CDR1 and CDR2 are PRHDT and FYEKMQ (reference sequence). The CDR3 DNA is TGTGCCAGCAGCTTAGGGGCAGTCACAGATACGCAGTATTTT. It codes for CASSLGAVTDTQYF.

V usage is TRBV4-3 and J usage is TRBJ2-7; D ambiguous. Germline lookup yields CDR1 LGHNA and CDR2 YSLEER. The germline V and J ends were trimmed by 0 bases and 2 bases, with 17 bases remaining between them. The CDR3 is made up of 17 amino acids. CDR3 nucleotide sequence: TGCGCCAGCAGCCAAGATCTAGATACGGTGTTAACCTACGAGCAGTACTTC. It encodes CASSQDLDTVLTYEQYF.

This clone was seen a few times. This chain uses TRBV6-5 with TRBJ1-2, with D unresolved. The CDR3 has 13 amino acids. From germline, CDR1 is MNHEY and CDR2 SVGAGI. V was clipped by 7 bases and J by 4 bases, with 13 bases between them. The CDR3 bases are TGTGCCAGCATACAGCGGCCCCTCTATGGCTACACCTTC. Its protein is CASIQRPLYGYTF.

The rearrangement joins TRBV29-1 to TRBJ2-2; 8 bases fit TRBD1. J lost 4 bases, V lost 6 bases, and 4 bases had no gene match. Germline assignment: CDR1 SQVTM and CDR2 ANQGSEA. CDR3 length: 13 residues. The chain's CDR3 is CSVETGATGELFF. The CDR3 nucleotides read TGCAGCGTCGAGACAGGGGCCACCGGGGAGCTGTTTTTT.

The rearrangement joins TRBV6-1 to TRBJ1-5; TRBD1 aligns across 7 bases. Germline values: CDR1 MNHNS, CDR2 SASEGT. The V gene end was trimmed by 6 bases and the J gene end by 5 bases; junction bases not matched to a gene: 4. The CDR3 totals 13 residues. CDR3 nucleotides: TGTGCCAGCAGCAGGACAGGTTATCAGCCCCAGCATTTT. Its protein product is CASSRTGYQPQHF.

The rearrangement uses TRBV7-3 and TRBJ1-1; a weak D match, TRBD1 (6 bases). The V gene lost 5 bases and the J gene lost 2 bases, with 9 bases spanning the gap. The CDR3 runs to 13 residues. CDR1 is SGHTA and CDR2 is FQGTGA in the germline V gene. In nucleotides, the CDR3 is TGTGCCAGCAGCAAGGACAGAAACACTGAAGCTTTCTTT. Amino acid sequence: CASSKDRNTEAFF.

V is TRBV6-1 and J is TRBJ2-7, with D possibly matching TRBD2 (5 bases). The CDR3 runs 15 residues. Germline CDR1 is MNHNS and CDR2 is SASEGT. Trimming shortened V by 2 bases and J by 0 bases, and 11 bases separated the two germline ends. CDR3 sequence reads: CASSELRVYSYEQYF. The CDR3 DNA reads as TGTGCCAGCAGTGAACTGCGGGTCTACTCCTACGAGCAGTACTTC.

The chain has TRBV6-5 and TRBJ1-2; the D gene is possibly TRBD1 (5 bases). Between the trimmed V and J ends, which lost 4 bases and 8 bases, there was a span of 20 bases. Looked up from germline, CDR1 is MNHEY and CDR2 is SVGAGI. CDR3 length: 15 amino acids. The CDR3 reads CASSFQGANRLGYTF. The DNA of the CDR3 is TGTGCCAGCAGTTTTCAGGGAGCGAACCGTCTCGGCTACACCTTC.

The J gene is TRBJ2-2, the V gene TRBV11-3; a weak D match, TRBD1 (6 bases). The length of the CDR3 is 18 residues. V was pared by 5 bases and J by 4 bases, with 23 bases between. The germline V gene has CDR1 SGHNT and CDR2 YENEEA. The CDR3 reads CASSRGRELSRGTGELFF. The CDR3 nucleotides read TGTGCCAGCAGCCGCGGCCGGGAACTCAGCAGGGGCACCGGGGAGCTGTTTTTT.

This clone was seen a handful of times. The V call is TRBV19, the J call TRBJ1-1, with no clear D. CDR3 length: 13 residues. Germline CDR1 LNHDA, CDR2 SQIVND (reference sequence). With 7 bases removed from V and 7 bases from J, the gap between germline ends came to 16 bases. In DNA, the CDR3 is TGTGCCAGTACCCAGGTACCTGGAGGTGAAGCTTTCTTT. Amino acids: CASTQVPGGEAFF.

CDR3 amino acids: CASSSSVGGPRKTQYF. The CDR3 coding sequence is TGTGCCAGCAGTTCATCGGTCGGGGGACCACGCAAGACCCAGTACTTC. This chain connects TRBV6-6 to TRBJ2-5; D may be TRBD2 (6 bases). V was shortened by 4 bases and J by 6 bases, with 21 bases between the two germline ends. Germline V gene sequence: CDR1 MNHNY, CDR2 SVGAGI (reference sequence). This CDR3 is 16 amino acids long.

The chain combines TRBV6-5 with TRBJ1-5; D might be TRBD1 (6 bases). With 5 bases removed from V and 7 bases from J, the gap between germline ends came to 12 bases. Germline assignment: CDR1 MNHEY and CDR2 SVGAGI. The CDR3 is made up of 13 amino acids. CDR3 residues: CASSRRGGQPQHF. CDR3 nucleotides: TGTGCCAGCAGTCGACGTGGGGGCCAGCCCCAGCATTTT.

The chain recombines TRBV9 with TRBJ2-5; TRBD1 aligns across 7 bases. Unmatched junction bases numbered 3, after V lost 3 bases and J lost 4 bases. The germline V gene has CDR1 SGDLS and CDR2 YYNGEE. The CDR3 covers 13 residues. The CDR3 DNA sequence: TGTGCCAGCAGCGGCCGACAGGGAGAGACCCAGTACTTC. Protein product: CASSGRQGETQYF.